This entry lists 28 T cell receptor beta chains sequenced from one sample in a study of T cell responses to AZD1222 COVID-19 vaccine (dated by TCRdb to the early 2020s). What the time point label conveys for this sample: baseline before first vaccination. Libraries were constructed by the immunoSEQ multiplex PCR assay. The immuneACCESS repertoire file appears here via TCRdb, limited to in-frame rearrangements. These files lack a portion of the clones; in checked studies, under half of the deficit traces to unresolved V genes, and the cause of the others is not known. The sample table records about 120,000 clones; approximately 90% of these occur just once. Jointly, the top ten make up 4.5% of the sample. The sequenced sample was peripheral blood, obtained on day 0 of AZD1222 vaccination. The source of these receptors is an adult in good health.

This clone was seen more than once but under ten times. The CDR3 nucleotides are TGTGCCAGCAGTTCAGGGGGCTGGGGTGAAAAACTGTTTTTT. This translates into CASSSGGWGEKLFF. The gene calls are TRBV27 and TRBJ1-4, with TRBD1 matching over 8 bases. The germline CDR1 and CDR2 sequences are MNHEY and SMNVEV (reference sequence). After removal of 4 bases from V and 7 bases from J, the junction contained 5 bases not matched to a gene. This CDR3 comprises 14 residues.

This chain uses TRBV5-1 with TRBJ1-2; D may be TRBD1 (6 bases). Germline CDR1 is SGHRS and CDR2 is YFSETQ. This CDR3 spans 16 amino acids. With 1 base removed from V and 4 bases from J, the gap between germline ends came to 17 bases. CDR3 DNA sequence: TGCGCCAGCAGCTTGATTACGGGGGGCCCGGGCTATGGCTACACCTTC. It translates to CASSLITGGPGYGYTF.

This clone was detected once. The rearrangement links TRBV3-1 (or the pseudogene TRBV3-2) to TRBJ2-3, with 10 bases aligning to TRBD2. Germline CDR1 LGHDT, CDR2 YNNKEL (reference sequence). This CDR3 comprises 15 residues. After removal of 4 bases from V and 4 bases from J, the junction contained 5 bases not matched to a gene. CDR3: CASSPLAGVADTQYF. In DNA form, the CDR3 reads TGTGCCAGCAGCCCGCTAGCGGGGGTGGCAGATACGCAGTATTTT.

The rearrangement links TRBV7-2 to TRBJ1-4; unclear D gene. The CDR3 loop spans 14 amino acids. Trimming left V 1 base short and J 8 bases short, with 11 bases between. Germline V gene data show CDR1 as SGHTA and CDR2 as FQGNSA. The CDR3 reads CASSLGGVREKLFF. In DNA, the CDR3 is TGTGCCAGCAGCTTAGGCGGGGTCCGGGAAAAACTGTTTTTT.

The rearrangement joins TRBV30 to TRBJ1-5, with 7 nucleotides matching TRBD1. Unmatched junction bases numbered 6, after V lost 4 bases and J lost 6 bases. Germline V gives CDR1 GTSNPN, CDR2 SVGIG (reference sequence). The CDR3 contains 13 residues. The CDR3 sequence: CAWNRGTGQPQHF. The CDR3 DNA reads TGTGCCTGGAACAGGGGCACGGGTCAGCCCCAGCATTTT.

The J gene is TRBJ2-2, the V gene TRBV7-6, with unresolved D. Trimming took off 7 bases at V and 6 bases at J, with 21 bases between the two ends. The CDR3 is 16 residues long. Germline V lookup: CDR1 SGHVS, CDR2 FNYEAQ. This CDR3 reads CASNSRAILGSGELFF. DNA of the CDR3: TGTGCCAGCAACTCCCGGGCCATCCTGGGATCCGGGGAGCTGTTTTTT.

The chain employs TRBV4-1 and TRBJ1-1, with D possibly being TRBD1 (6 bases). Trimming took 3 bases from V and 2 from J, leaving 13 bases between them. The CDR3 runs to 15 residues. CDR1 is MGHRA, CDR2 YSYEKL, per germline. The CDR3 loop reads CASSHQTGINTEAFF. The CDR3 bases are TGCGCCAGCAGCCACCAGACAGGTATCAACACTGAAGCTTTCTTT.

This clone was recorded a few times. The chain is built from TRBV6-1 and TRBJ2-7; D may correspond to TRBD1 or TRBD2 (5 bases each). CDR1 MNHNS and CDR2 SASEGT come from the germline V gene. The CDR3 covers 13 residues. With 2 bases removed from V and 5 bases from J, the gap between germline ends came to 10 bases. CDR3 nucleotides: TGTGCCAGCAGTGAAACGGGGCGAAACGAGCAGTACTTC. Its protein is CASSETGRNEQYF.

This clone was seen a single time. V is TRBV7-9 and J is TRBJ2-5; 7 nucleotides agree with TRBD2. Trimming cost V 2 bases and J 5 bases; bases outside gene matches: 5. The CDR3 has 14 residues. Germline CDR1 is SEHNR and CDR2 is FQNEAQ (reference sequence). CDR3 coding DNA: TGTGCCAGCAGCTTAACCAGGGAGGGGGAGACCCAGTACTTC. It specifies CASSLTREGETQYF.

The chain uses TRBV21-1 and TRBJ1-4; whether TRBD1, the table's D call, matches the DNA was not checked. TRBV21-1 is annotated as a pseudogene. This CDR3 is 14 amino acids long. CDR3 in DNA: TGTGCCAGCAGGGACAGGGGGCGGAATGAAAAACTGTTTTTT. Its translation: CASRDRGRNEKLFF.

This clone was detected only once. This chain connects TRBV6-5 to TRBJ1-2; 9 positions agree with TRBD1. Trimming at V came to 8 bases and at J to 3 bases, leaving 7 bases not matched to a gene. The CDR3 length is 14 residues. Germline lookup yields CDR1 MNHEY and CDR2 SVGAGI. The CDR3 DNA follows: TGTGCCAGCGCCCGAAGGGACAGGGACTATGGCTACACCTTC. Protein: CASARRDRDYGYTF.

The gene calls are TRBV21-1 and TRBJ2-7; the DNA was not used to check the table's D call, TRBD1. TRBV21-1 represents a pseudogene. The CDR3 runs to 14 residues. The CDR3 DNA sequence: TGTGCCAGCAGCTCCCGGGACAGGGGAGTCGAGCAGTACTTC. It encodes CASSSRDRGVEQYF.

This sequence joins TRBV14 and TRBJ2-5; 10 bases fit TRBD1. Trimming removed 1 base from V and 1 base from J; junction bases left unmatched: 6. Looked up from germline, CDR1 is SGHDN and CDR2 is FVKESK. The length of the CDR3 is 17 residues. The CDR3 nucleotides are TGTGCCAGCAGCCAAGTCGGGACAGGGGCGATCCAAGAGACCCAGTACTTC. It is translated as CASSQVGTGAIQETQYF.

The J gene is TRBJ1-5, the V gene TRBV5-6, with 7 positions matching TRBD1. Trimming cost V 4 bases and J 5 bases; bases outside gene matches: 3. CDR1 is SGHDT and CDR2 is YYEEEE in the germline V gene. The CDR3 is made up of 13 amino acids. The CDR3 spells CASSKTGDQPQHF. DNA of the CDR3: TGTGCCAGCAGCAAAACAGGGGATCAGCCCCAGCATTTT.

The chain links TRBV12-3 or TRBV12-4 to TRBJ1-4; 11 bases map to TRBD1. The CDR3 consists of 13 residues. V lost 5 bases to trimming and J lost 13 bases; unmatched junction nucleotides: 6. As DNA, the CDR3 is TGTGCCAGCAGTCCCCCCGGGACAGGGGGACTGTTTTTT. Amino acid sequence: CASSPPGTGGLFF.

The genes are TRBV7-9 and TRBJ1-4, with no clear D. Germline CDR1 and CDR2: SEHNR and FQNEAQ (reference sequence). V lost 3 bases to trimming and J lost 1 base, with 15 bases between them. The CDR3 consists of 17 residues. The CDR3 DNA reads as TGTGCCAGCAGCTTCGGCGGCGCCGGGGTAACTAATGAAAAACTGTTTTTT. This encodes CASSFGGAGVTNEKLFF.

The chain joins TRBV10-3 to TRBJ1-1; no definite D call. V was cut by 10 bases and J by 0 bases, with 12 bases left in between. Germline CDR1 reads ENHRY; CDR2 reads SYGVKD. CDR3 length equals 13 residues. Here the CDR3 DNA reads TGTGCCACCACCGAGCAGGTGAACACTGAAGCTTTCTTT. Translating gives CATTEQVNTEAFF.

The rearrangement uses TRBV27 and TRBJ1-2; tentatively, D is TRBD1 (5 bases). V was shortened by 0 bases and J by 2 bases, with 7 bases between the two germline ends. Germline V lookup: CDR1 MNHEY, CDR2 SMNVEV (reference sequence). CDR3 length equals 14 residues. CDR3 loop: CASSLSGGNYGYTF. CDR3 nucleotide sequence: TGTGCCAGCAGTTTATCGGGGGGAAACTATGGCTACACCTTC.

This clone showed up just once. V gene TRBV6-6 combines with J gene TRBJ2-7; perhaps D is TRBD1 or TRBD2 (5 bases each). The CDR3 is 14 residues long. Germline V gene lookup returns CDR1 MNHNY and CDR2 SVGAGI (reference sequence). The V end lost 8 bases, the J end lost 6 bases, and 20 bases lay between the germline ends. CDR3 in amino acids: CASRQSSQGGEQYF. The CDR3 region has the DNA TGTGCCAGCCGACAGAGTAGTCAAGGAGGCGAGCAGTACTTC.

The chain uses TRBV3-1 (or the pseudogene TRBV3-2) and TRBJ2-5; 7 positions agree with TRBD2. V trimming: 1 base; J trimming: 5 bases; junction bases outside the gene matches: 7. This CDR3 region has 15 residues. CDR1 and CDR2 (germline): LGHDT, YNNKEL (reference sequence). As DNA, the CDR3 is TGTGCCAGCAGCCAAGTTACCGGGGGGAGCGAGACCCAGTACTTC. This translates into CASSQVTGGSETQYF.

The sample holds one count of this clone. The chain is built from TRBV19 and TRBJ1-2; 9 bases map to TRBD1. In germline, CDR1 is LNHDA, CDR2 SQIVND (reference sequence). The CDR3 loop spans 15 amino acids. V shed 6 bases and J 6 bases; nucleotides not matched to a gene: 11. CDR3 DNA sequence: TGTGCCAGTAGGGACAGGGGCACCCCCACCCATGGCTACACCTTC. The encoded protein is CASRDRGTPTHGYTF.

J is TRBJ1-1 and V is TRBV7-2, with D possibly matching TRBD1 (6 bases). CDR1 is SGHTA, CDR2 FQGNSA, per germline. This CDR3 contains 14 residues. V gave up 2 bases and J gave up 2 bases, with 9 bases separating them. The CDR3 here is CASSLNRANTEAFF. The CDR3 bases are TGTGCCAGCAGCTTAAACAGGGCTAACACTGAAGCTTTCTTT.

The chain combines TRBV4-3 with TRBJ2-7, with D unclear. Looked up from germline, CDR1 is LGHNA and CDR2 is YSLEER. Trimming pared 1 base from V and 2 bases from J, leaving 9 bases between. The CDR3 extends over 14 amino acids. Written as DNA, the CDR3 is TGCGCCAGCAGCCAAGGCTTAGGTCCCTACGAGCAGTACTTC. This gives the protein CASSQGLGPYEQYF.

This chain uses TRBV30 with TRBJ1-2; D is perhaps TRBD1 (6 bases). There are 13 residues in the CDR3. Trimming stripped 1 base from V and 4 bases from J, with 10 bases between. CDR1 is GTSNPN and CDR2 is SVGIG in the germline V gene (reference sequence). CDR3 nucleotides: TGTGCCTGGAGTGGAGGGGGTGGCTATGGCTACACCTTC. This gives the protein CAWSGGGGYGYTF.

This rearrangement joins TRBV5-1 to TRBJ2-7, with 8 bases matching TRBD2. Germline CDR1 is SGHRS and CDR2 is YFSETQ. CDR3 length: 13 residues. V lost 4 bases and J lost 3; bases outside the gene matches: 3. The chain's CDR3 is CASSPRGGYEQYF. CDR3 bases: TGCGCCAGCAGCCCCCGGGGGGGCTACGAGCAGTACTTC.

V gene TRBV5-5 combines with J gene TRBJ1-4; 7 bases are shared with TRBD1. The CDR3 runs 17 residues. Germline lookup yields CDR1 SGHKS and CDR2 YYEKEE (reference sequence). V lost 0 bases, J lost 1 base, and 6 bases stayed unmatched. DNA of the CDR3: TGTGCCAGCAGCTTGGATGCCAGGGGGGGAACTAATGAAAAACTGTTTTTT. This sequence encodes CASSLDARGGTNEKLFF.

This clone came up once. CDR3 coding DNA: TGTTTATCATGGGGACAGGGGCTGGGTCAGCCCCAGCATTTT. It is translated as CLSWGQGLGQPQHF. The V gene is TRBV3-1 (or the pseudogene TRBV3-2), the J gene TRBJ1-5; 10 bases line up with TRBD1. CDR1 LGHDT and CDR2 YNNKEL come from the germline V gene (reference sequence). The CDR3 loop spans 14 amino acids.

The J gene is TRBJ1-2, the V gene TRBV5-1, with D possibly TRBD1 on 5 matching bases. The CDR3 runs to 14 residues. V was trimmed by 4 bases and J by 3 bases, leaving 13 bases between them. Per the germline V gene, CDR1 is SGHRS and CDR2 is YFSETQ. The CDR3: CASSPLGGDYGYTF. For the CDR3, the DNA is TGCGCCAGCAGCCCTTTGGGGGGAGACTATGGCTACACCTTC.